The 9 T cell receptor beta chains given below trace back to one sample, sequenced in a study of beta chain features in type 1 diabetes. Whole-study results and caveats: The study found moderately but significantly shorter TCRB CDR3s in all four CD4+ subsets of Type 1 diabetes patients.

Their antigen targets remain unknown. The whole isolated RNA underwent reverse transcription, so sequencing captured expressed TCRB transcripts. Assay used: immunoSEQ multiplex PCR; TCRdb lists only in-frame clones, some missing. The sample lists 200,000 to 250,000 clones, 16% seen once, with about 0.085% in the top ten. The specimen was naive CD4+ T cells from blood. The receptors were gathered from a man aged 25 to 45 with type 1 diabetes.

The chain joins TRBV7-8 to TRBJ1-4, with 8 bases that match TRBD1. Germline CDR1 SGHVS, CDR2 FQNEAQ. The CDR3 totals 15 residues. Trimming removed 0 bases from V and 8 bases from J; junction bases left unmatched: 5. The CDR3: CASSLAGQGREKLFF. For the CDR3, the DNA is TGTGCCAGCAGCTTAGCAGGACAGGGACGCGAAAAACTGTTTTTT.

This clone has just a few counts. The V gene is TRBV25-1, the J gene TRBJ2-7; no firm D call. V gave up 5 bases and J gave up 2 bases, with 4 bases separating them. Germline V lookup: CDR1 MGHDK, CDR2 SYGVNS. This CDR3 is built from 11 residues. CDR3 DNA: TGTGCCAGCAGTCAAACCTACGAGCAGTACTTC. It encodes CASSQTYEQYF.

The rearrangement links TRBV25-1 to TRBJ2-3, with D possibly being TRBD2 (5 bases). Germline loops: CDR1 MGHDK, CDR2 SYGVNS. V was trimmed by 1 base and J by 3 bases, leaving 8 bases between them. The CDR3 runs to 14 residues. CDR3 loop: CASSESGITDTQYF. CDR3 DNA sequence: TGTGCCAGCAGTGAATCGGGGATAACAGATACGCAGTATTTT.

This clone was seen more than once but under ten times. The chain is built from TRBV7-3 and TRBJ2-3; 9 bases align to TRBD2. The CDR3 is 15 residues long. Unmatched junction bases numbered 8, after V lost 5 bases and J lost 5 bases. Germline V gene lookup returns CDR1 SGHTA and CDR2 FQGTGA. CDR3 sequence reads: CASSRGTSFRDTQYF. Written as DNA, the CDR3 is TGTGCCAGCAGCCGTGGGACTAGCTTTAGAGATACGCAGTATTTT.

A few counts support this clone. The chain employs TRBV7-2 and TRBJ2-1; D perhaps matches TRBD2 (5 bases). The V and J ends lost 5 bases and 4 bases respectively, with 15 bases between them. The germline gives CDR1 SGHTA, CDR2 FQGNSA. This CDR3 is built from 15 residues. The CDR3 coding sequence is TGTGCCAGCAGCCTAGAAGCTAGCAGATACAATGAGCAGTTCTTC. Its translation is CASSLEASRYNEQFF.

The J gene is TRBJ2-1, the V gene TRBV5-1; 8 nucleotides align to TRBD1. This CDR3 has 14 residues. Trimming took 1 base from V and 7 from J; bases not matched to a gene: 4. CDR1 SGHRS and CDR2 YFSETQ come from the germline V gene. The CDR3 reads CASSLRGQGNEQFF. The DNA for the CDR3 is TGCGCCAGCAGCTTGCGTGGACAGGGTAATGAGCAGTTCTTC.

The chain uses TRBV15 and TRBJ2-7, with D hard to call. The CDR3 is 15 amino acids. V shed 0 bases and J shed 2 bases, with 11 bases lying between them. Germline V lookup: CDR1 LNHNV, CDR2 YYDKDF (reference sequence). In nucleotides, the CDR3 is TGTGCCACCAGCAGAGATTTCGGCAGAGCCTACGAGCAGTACTTC. Residues: CATSRDFGRAYEQYF.

The chain recombines TRBV11-1 with TRBJ2-3; 7 positions match TRBD1. In germline, CDR1 is SGHAT, CDR2 FQDESV (reference sequence). V shed 4 bases and J 4 bases; nucleotides not matched to a gene: 5. The CDR3 loop spans 14 amino acids. CDR3 bases: TGTGCCAGCAGCTCTCGGGACAGCTCAGATACGCAGTATTTT. This sequence encodes CASSSRDSSDTQYF.

This clone came up a few times. J is TRBJ2-1 and V is TRBV14; tentatively, D is TRBD1 (6 bases). CDR1 is SGHDN, CDR2 FVKESK, per germline. The CDR3 is 15 residues long. V dropped 4 bases and J dropped 4 bases, with 14 bases sitting between them. DNA of the CDR3: TGTGCCAGCAGCCCCGGACAGAAGGGGTACAATGAGCAGTTCTTC. Translation: CASSPGQKGYNEQFF.